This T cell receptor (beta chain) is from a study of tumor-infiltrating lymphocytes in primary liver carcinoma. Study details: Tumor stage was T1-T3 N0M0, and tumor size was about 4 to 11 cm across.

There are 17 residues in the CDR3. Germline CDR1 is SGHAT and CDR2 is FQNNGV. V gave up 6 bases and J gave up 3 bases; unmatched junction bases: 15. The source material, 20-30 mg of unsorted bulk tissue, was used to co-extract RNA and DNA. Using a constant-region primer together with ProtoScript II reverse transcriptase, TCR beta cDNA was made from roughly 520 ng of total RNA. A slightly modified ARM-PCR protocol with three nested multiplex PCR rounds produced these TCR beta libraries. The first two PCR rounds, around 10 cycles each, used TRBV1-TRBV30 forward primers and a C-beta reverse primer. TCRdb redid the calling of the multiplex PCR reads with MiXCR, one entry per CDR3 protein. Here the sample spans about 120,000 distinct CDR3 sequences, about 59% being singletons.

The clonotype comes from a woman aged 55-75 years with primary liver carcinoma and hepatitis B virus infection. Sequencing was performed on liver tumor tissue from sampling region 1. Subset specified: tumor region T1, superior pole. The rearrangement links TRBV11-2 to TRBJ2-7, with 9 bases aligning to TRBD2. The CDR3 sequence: CASSSQRTSELIYEQYF. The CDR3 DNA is TGTGCCAGCAGTTCACAACGGACTAGCGAGCTGATCTACGAGCAGTACTTC. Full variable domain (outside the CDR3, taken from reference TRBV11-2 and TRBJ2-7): EAGVAQSPRYKIIEKRQSVAFWCNPISGHATLYWYQQILGQGPKLLIQFQNNGVVDDSQLPKDRFSAERLKGVDSTLKIQPAKLEDSAVYLCASSSQRTSELIYEQYFGPGTRLTVT.